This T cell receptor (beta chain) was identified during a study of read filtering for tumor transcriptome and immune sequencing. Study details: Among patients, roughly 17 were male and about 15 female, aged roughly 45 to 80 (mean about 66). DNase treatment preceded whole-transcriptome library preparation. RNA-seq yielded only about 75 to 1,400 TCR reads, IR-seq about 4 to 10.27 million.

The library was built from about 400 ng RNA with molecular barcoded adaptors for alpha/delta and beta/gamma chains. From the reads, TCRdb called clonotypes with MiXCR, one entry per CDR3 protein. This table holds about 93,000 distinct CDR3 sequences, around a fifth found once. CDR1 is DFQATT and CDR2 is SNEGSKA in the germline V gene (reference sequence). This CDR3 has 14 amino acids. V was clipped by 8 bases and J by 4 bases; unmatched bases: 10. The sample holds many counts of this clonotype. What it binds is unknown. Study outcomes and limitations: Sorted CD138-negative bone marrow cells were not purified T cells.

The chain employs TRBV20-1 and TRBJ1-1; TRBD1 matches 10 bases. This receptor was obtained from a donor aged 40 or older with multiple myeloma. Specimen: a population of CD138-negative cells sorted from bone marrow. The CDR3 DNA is TGCAGTTCACCTTTCCGGACAGGGGGCACTGAAGCTTTCTTT. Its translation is CSSPFRTGGTEAFF.